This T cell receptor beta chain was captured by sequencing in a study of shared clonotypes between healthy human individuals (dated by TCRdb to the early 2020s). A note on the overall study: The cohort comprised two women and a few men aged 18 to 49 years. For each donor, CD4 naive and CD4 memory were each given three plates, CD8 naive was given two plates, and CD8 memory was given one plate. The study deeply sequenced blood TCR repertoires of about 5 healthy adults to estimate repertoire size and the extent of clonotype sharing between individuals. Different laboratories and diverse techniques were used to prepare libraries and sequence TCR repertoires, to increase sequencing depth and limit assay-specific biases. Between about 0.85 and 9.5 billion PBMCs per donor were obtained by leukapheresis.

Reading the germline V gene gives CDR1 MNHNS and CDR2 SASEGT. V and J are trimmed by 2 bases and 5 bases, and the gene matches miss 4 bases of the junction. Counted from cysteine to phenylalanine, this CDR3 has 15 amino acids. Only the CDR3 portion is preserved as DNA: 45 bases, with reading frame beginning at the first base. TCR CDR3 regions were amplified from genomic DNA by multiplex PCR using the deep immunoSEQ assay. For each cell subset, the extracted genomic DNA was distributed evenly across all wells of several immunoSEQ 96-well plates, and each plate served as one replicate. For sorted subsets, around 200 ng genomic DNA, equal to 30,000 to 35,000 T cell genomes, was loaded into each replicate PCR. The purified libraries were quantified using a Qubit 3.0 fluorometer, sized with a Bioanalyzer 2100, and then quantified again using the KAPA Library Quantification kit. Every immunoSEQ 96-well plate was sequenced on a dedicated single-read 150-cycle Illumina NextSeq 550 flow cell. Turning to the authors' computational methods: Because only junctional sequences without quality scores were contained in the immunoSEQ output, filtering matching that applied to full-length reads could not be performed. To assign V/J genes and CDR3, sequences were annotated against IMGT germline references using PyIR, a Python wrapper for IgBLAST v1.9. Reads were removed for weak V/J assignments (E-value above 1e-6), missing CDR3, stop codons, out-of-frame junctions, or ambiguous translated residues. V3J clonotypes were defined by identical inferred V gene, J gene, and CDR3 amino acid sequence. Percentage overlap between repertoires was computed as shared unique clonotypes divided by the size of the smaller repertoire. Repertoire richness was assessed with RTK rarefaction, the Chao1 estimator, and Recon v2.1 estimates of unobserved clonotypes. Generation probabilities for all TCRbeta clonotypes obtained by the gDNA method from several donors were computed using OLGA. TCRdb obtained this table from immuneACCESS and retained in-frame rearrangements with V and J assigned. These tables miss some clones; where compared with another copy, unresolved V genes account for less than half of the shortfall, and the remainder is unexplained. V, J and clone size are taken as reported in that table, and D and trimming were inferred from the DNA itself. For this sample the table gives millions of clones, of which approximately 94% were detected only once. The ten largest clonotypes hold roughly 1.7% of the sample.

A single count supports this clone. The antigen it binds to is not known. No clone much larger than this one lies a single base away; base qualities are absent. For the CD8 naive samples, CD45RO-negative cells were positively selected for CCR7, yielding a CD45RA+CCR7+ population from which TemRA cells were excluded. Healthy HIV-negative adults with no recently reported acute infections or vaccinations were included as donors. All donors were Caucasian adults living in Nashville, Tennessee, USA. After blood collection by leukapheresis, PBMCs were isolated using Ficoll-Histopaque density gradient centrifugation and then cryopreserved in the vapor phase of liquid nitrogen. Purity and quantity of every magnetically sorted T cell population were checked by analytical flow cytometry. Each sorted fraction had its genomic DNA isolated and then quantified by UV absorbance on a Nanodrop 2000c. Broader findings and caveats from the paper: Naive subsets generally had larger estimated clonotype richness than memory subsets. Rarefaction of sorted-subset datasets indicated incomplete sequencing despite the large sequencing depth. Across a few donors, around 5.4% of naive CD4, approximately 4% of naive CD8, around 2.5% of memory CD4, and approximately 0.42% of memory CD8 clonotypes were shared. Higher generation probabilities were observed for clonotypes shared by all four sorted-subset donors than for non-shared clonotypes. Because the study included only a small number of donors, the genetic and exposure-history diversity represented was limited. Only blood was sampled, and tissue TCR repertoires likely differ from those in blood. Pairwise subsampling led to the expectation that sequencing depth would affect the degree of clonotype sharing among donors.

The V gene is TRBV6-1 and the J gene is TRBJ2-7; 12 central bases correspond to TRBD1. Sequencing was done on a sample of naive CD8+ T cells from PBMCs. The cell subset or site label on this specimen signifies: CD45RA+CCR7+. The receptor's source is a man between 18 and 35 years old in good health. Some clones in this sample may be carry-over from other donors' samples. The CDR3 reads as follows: CASSEWGQGAHEQYF. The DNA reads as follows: TGTGCCAGCAGTGAATGGGGACAGGGGGCCCACGAGCAGTACTTC.